This TCR beta chain was found in a study of T cell responses to AZD1222 COVID-19 vaccine. General study points: The peak T cell response came first, and repertoires were sampled only after it. Of spike-specific TCRs, nearly half reportedly target regions left unmutated in variants.

The CDR3 extends over 13 amino acids. V was trimmed by 6 bases and J by 0 bases, leaving 9 bases between them. Germline CDR1 is MDHEN and CDR2 is SYDVKM. Libraries were prepared by immunoSEQ multiplex PCR; TCRdb keeps only in-frame clonotypes and omits some of them. The sample lists roughly 130,000 clones, 91% seen once, with around 8% in the top ten. Points on this clone: Antigen unknown.

The clonotype comes from an adult who received the MenACWY meningococcal vaccine as a control. J is TRBJ2-7 and V is TRBV28; no clear D. Material: peripheral blood, obtained 28 days after the second dose of the MenACWY control vaccine. CDR3 in amino acids: CASRPGFSYEQYF. As DNA, the CDR3 is TGTGCCAGCAGGCCCGGGTTCTCCTACGAGCAGTACTTC.